Shown below are 4 T cell receptor beta chains from a single sample sequenced in a study of Graves' ophthalmopathy and Graves' hyperthyroidism (dated by TCRdb to between 2018 and 2020). TCRdb lists the instrument as Illumina HiSeq 2000. TCR beta CDR3 regions were amplified from RNA transcripts for repertoire sequencing. The first round was an RT-PCR using HTBI primers with the Qiagen OneStep RT-PCR kit, and this first round was followed by a second-round multiplex PCR, then size selection and purification. TCRdb applied fastp at Q25 and MiXCR to the public reads, then kept only in-frame beta chains. All rows with the same CDR3 protein become a single entry with the most common DNA and genes. For this sample there are about 480,000 distinct CDR3 sequences; approximately 15% appear just once. Jointly, the top ten make up 9.8% of the sample. Source material: blood. These receptors were collected from a woman aged 25-40 years with Graves' ophthalmopathy. Donor details come from another sample of the same person, matched by shared clones.

This clonotype was picked up many times. The chain joins TRBV24-1 to TRBJ1-1; D gene ambiguous. The CDR3 totals 11 residues. Germline-derived CDR1 and CDR2 are KGHDR and SFDVKD. The ends were cut back, 7 bases at V and 7 bases at J, with 9 bases in the middle. The CDR3 DNA reads as TGTGCCACCAGCGAGGGCCGTGAAGCTTTCTTT. Residues: CATSEGREAFF.

The J gene is TRBJ1-1, the V gene TRBV30; 7 bases are a match to TRBD1. Germline V gene lookup returns CDR1 GTSNPN and CDR2 SVGIG (reference sequence). This CDR3 region has 15 residues. V shed 3 bases, J shed 0 bases, and the junction held 7 bases outside the gene matches. DNA of the CDR3: TGTGCCTGGAGGTTCGGGACAGCTTTGAACACTGAAGCTTTCTTT. Translated: CAWRFGTALNTEAFF.

This clonotype has a count of ten or more. A read error may explain this, as a much larger clone is one base away. The V call is TRBV6-2 or TRBV6-3, the J call TRBJ1-2, with 7 bases lining up with TRBD1. The CDR3 runs 16 residues. V gave up 2 bases and J gave up 3 bases; unmatched junction bases: 9. Germline CDR1 and CDR2: MNHEY and SVGEGT. The CDR3 coding sequence is TGTGCCAGCAGTTACCCTTCGGACAGGCTAGACTATGGCTACACCTTC. It encodes CASSYPSDRLDYGYTF.

This chain joins TRBV29-1 and TRBJ1-1; D not resolved. Germline loops: CDR1 SQVTM, CDR2 ANQGSEA. The CDR3 loop spans 14 amino acids. V gave up 3 bases and J gave up 4 bases, with 15 bases separating them. Here the CDR3 DNA reads TGCAGCGTTGAGACTCTCCCAGGAGGCACTGAAGCTTTCTTT. The encoded protein is CSVETLPGGTEAFF.